These 25 T cell receptor beta chains originate from one sample sequenced in a study of blood T cell repertoires in COVID-19. Data came from immunoSEQ multiplex PCR; TCRdb stores just in-frame clones and leaves some out. The sample includes 250,000 to 350,000 clones, about 85% of them seen just once. The sequencing sample was made of peripheral blood. Receptors originate from a human donor with COVID-19, enrolled during active disease. The donor label of this sample is uncertain.

The genes are TRBV4-3 and TRBJ1-2; D call uncertain. The CDR3 runs to 14 residues. CDR1 is LGHNA, CDR2 YSLEER, per germline. V dropped 2 bases and J dropped 8 bases, with 15 bases sitting between them. The CDR3 DNA is TGCGCCAGCAGCCAATCGCGGGGAATTCGGGGCTACACCTTC. This gives the protein CASSQSRGIRGYTF.

V usage is TRBV28 and J usage is TRBJ1-2, with TRBD1 matching over 8 bases. This CDR3 is built from 15 residues. The germline gives CDR1 MDHEN, CDR2 SYDVKM. V shed 5 bases, J shed 3 bases, and the junction held 8 bases outside the gene matches. The CDR3 is CASSHPGQEDYGYTF. Written as DNA, the CDR3 is TGTGCCAGCAGTCATCCGGGACAGGAGGACTATGGCTACACCTTC.

The rearrangement uses TRBV27 and TRBJ1-5; 7 nucleotides line up with TRBD1. The CDR3 runs to 12 residues. Germline CDR1 and CDR2: MNHEY and SMNVEV (reference sequence). Trimming took 3 bases from V and 10 from J; bases not matched to a gene: 3. The CDR3 sequence is CASSLLGGPQHF. CDR3 sequence (DNA): TGTGCCAGCAGTTTGCTAGGGGGCCCCCAGCATTTT.

This clone showed up just once. This chain connects TRBV9 to TRBJ2-5; a possible D gene is TRBD1 (5 bases). This CDR3 comprises 16 residues. V lost 0 bases, J lost 4 bases, and 16 bases lay in between. CDR1 is SGDLS, CDR2 YYNGEE, per germline. The CDR3 DNA is TGTGCCAGCAGCGTAGTGTCAGGGTTTTTCGGAGAGACCCAGTACTTC. Amino acid sequence: CASSVVSGFFGETQYF.

The chain couples TRBV30 to TRBJ1-1; D remains unclear. The CDR3 contains 13 residues. In germline, CDR1 is GTSNPN, CDR2 SVGIG (reference sequence). V gave up 0 bases and J gave up 1 base, with 6 bases separating them. CDR3 DNA sequence: TGTGCCTGGAGTGTAGGCGGGAACACTGAAGCTTTCTTT. Translating gives CAWSVGGNTEAFF.

The chain joins TRBV5-4 to TRBJ2-1; perhaps TRBD1 as D (6 bases). V lost 6 bases, J lost 6 bases, and 22 bases lay in between. Germline lookup yields CDR1 SGHNT and CDR2 YYREEE (reference sequence). The CDR3 is 16 residues long. The CDR3 DNA reads TGTGCCAGCACCCCGGAAGGGGGAGACCCCCGCAATGAGCAGTTCTTC. Its protein is CASTPEGGDPRNEQFF.

J is TRBJ1-2 and V is TRBV30; perhaps TRBD1 as D (5 bases). V was cut by 0 bases and J by 3 bases, with 11 bases left in between. The CDR3 consists of 14 residues. Per germline, CDR1 GTSNPN and CDR2 SVGIG (reference sequence). Here the CDR3 reads CAWSVQGRDYGYTF. The CDR3 coding sequence is TGTGCCTGGAGTGTTCAGGGTAGGGACTATGGCTACACCTTC.

This chain links TRBV9 with TRBJ1-6; a possible D gene is TRBD1 (5 bases). The CDR3 covers 14 residues. Germline loops: CDR1 SGDLS, CDR2 YYNGEE. Trimming left V 4 bases short and J 11 bases short, with 16 bases between. Here the CDR3 reads CASSTRGESPPLHF. CDR3 DNA sequence: TGTGCCAGCAGCACCCGGGGGGAGAGCCCACCCCTCCACTTT.

V is TRBV19 and J is TRBJ1-2; 9 nucleotides align to TRBD1. The germline V gene encodes CDR1 LNHDA and CDR2 SQIVND (reference sequence). The CDR3 has 17 residues. V shed 4 bases and J 6 bases; nucleotides not matched to a gene: 15. CDR3 region: CASSSALRDRDFNGYTF. The CDR3 nucleotides read TGTGCCAGTAGTAGCGCCCTCCGGGACAGGGACTTTAATGGCTACACCTTC.

In its sample, this clone was seen a few times. The chain uses TRBV28 and TRBJ2-2; TRBD2 agrees at 10 bases. The V gene's germline CDR1 is MDHEN and CDR2 SYDVKM. The ends lost 6 bases at V and 4 bases at J; junction bases unmatched: 2. The CDR3 totals 14 residues. Here the CDR3 DNA reads TGTGCCAGCAGACCTAGCGGGAGCACCGGGGAGCTGTTTTTT. The encoded protein is CASRPSGSTGELFF.

The V call is TRBV6-1, the J call TRBJ1-6; a possible D gene is TRBD1 (6 bases). V lost 3 bases and J lost 9, with 15 bases in between. The germline V gene encodes CDR1 MNHNS and CDR2 SASEGT. The CDR3 has 15 residues. CDR3 nucleotide sequence: TGTGCCAGCAGTGATAGCTGGGGGCGTTTTTCACCCCTCCACTTT. It is translated as CASSDSWGRFSPLHF.

The table lists this clone with a count of one. This rearrangement joins TRBV12-3 or TRBV12-4 to TRBJ1-1; 9 bases are a match to TRBD1. The junction had 5 bases not matched to a gene; V was cut back by 1 base and J by 11 bases. The CDR3 spans 13 residues. The CDR3 DNA follows: TGTGCCAGCAGTTTAGTACAGGGGGCTTGGGCTTTCTTT. Translated, it gives CASSLVQGAWAFF.

This clone was picked up one time. The V gene is TRBV7-3, the J gene TRBJ2-2; 14 bases agree with TRBD2. Germline assignment: CDR1 SGHTA and CDR2 FQGTGA. The CDR3 has 15 amino acids. V shed 2 bases, J shed 9 bases, and the junction held 2 bases outside the gene matches. CDR3 sequence reads: CASSLGTSGSRELFF. CDR3 sequence (DNA): TGTGCCAGCAGCTTAGGGACTAGCGGGAGTAGGGAGCTGTTTTTT. The whole variable domain, remainder taken from reference TRBV7-3 and TRBJ2-2, is GAGVSQTPSNKVTEKGKYVELRCDPISGHTALYWYRQSLGQGPEFLIYFQGTGAADDSGLPNDRFFAVRPEGSVSTLKIQRTERGDSAVYLCASSLGTSGSRELFFGEGSRLTVL.

The chain joins TRBV12-3 or TRBV12-4 to TRBJ2-7, with 9 bases that match TRBD1. V lost 6 bases and J lost 6; bases outside the gene matches: 6. This CDR3 has 13 residues. Here the CDR3 reads CASSRDRVSEQYF. In DNA form, the CDR3 reads TGTGCCAGCAGCAGGGACAGGGTGAGCGAGCAGTACTTC.

The chain has TRBV3-1 (or the pseudogene TRBV3-2) and TRBJ2-3; 8 bases match TRBD1. Germline V lookup: CDR1 LGHDT, CDR2 YNNKEL (reference sequence). The CDR3 spans 20 residues. J was trimmed by 4 bases and V by 0 bases; bases with no gene match: 18. In DNA, the CDR3 is TGTGCCAGCAGCCAAGATTGGACAGGGTGGGGAGTTTTTACTGCAGATACGCAGTATTTT. Amino acid sequence: CASSQDWTGWGVFTADTQYF.

J is TRBJ1-2 and V is TRBV18; 7 bases line up with TRBD1. Germline V CDR1 and CDR2: KGHSH, LQKENI. Trimming cost V 3 bases and J 2 bases; bases outside gene matches: 9. This CDR3 contains 16 residues. In DNA form, the CDR3 reads TGTGCCAGCTCACCGGGGAGACAGGGTTCCAACTATGGCTACACCTTC. Its protein product is CASSPGRQGSNYGYTF.

This clone was seen once. CDR3 sequence (DNA): TGCGCCAGCAGCTTGGAAGGCAGGGGGGCCGGGGAGCTGTTTTTT. This encodes CASSLEGRGAGELFF. V and J are TRBV5-1 and TRBJ2-2, with D maybe TRBD1 (7 bases). The CDR3 loop spans 15 amino acids. V lost 0 bases, J lost 6 bases, and 12 bases lay in between. Per the germline V gene, CDR1 is SGHRS and CDR2 is YFSETQ.

This clone was seen only a few times. V and J are TRBV5-1 and TRBJ1-2; possibly TRBD1 for D (5 bases). In germline, CDR1 is SGHRS, CDR2 YFSETQ. Trimming shortened V by 3 bases and J by 2 bases, and 17 bases separated the two germline ends. The CDR3 extends over 16 amino acids. The CDR3 reads CASSSGGGRGNYGYTF. CDR3 nucleotides: TGCGCCAGCAGCTCGGGCGGGGGTCGTGGGAACTATGGCTACACCTTC.

The chain combines TRBV19 with TRBJ1-2; D remains ambiguous. Germline V gene data show CDR1 as LNHDA and CDR2 as SQIVND (reference sequence). The ends were cut back, 4 bases at V and 4 bases at J, with 13 bases in the middle. This CDR3 spans 14 amino acids. The CDR3 region has the DNA TGTGCCAGTAGTACCCTCGGGGAGACCTATGGCTACACCTTC. Translation: CASSTLGETYGYTF.

The rearrangement uses TRBV5-8 and TRBJ1-2, with a weak D call TRBD1 (6 bases). In germline, CDR1 is SGHTS, CDR2 YDEGEE. The CDR3 runs 13 residues. Trimming removed 2 bases from V and 8 bases from J, with 13 bases in between. CDR3 DNA sequence: TGTGCCAGCAGCTTTACAGGGACGGAGGGCTACACCTTC. Protein: CASSFTGTEGYTF.

This chain links TRBV30 with TRBJ1-3, with a weak D call TRBD1 (5 bases). Germline V gene sequence: CDR1 GTSNPN, CDR2 SVGIG (reference sequence). Trimming took 3 bases from V and 8 from J, leaving 14 bases between them. This CDR3 comprises 13 residues. The CDR3 DNA follows: TGTGCCTGGAGAATCCCGGGGGGGGACACCATATATTTT. Protein: CAWRIPGGDTIYF.

The V gene is TRBV9, the J gene TRBJ2-2; 7 positions agree with TRBD1. Trimming took 4 bases from V and 6 from J; bases not matched to a gene: 9. This CDR3 spans 15 amino acids. Germline values: CDR1 SGDLS, CDR2 YYNGEE. The DNA for the CDR3 is TGTGCCAGCAGCTTCAGTACAGGGGACCCCGGGGAGCTGTTTTTT. It codes for CASSFSTGDPGELFF.

The V gene is TRBV5-4, the J gene TRBJ1-2; 7 bases line up with TRBD1. J lost 1 base, V lost 3 bases, and 6 bases had no gene match. This CDR3 is built from 15 residues. Germline values: CDR1 SGHNT, CDR2 YYREEE (reference sequence). The CDR3 loop reads CASSSWTGLNYGYTF. DNA of the CDR3: TGTGCCAGCAGCTCATGGACAGGACTTAACTATGGCTACACCTTC.

This chain connects TRBV6-1 to TRBJ2-3; 12 bases are shared with TRBD2. CDR3 length equals 15 residues. Germline CDR1 reads MNHNS; CDR2 reads SASEGT. The ends lost 6 bases at V and 2 bases at J; junction bases unmatched: 3. This chain's CDR3 is CASRGLAGLTDTQYF. Written as DNA, the CDR3 is TGTGCCAGCAGAGGACTAGCGGGACTCACAGATACGCAGTATTTT.

The rearrangement links TRBV28 to TRBJ1-2; tentatively, D is TRBD1 (5 bases). Trimming shortened V by 6 bases and J by 1 base, and 12 bases separated the two germline ends. Germline lookup yields CDR1 MDHEN and CDR2 SYDVKM. The CDR3 sequence is 14 residues long. CDR3 nucleotide sequence: TGTGCCAGCAGGTATCAGGGTGATAACTATGGCTACACCTTC. This encodes CASRYQGDNYGYTF.